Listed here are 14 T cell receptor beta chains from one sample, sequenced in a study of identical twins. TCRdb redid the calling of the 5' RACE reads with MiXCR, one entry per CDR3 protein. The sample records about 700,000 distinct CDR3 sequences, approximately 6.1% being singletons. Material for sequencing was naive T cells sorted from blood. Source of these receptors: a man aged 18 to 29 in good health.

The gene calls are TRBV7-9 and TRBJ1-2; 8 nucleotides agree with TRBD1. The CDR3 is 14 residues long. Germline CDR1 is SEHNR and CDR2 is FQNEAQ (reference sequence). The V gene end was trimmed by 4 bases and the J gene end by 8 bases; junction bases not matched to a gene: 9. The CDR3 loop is CASSSWTGNLGYTF. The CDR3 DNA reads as TGTGCCAGCAGCTCCTGGACAGGGAACCTCGGCTACACCTTC.

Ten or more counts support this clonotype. CDR3 amino acids: CSASQGGEQYF. The CDR3 DNA sequence: TGCAGTGCTAGCCAGGGTGGCGAGCAGTACTTC. The rearrangement links TRBV20-1 to TRBJ2-7, with D possibly matching TRBD1 (5 bases). The CDR3 sequence is 11 residues long. V was cut by 3 bases and J by 6 bases, with 9 bases left in between. In germline, CDR1 is DFQATT, CDR2 SNEGSKA (reference sequence).

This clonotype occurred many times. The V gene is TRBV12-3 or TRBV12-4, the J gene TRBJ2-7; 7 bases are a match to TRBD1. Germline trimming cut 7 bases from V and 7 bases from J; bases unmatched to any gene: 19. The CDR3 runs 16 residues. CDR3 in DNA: TGTGCCAGCACCATCTACCGACAGGGTAATTCAGGGGAGCAGTACTTC. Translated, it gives CASTIYRQGNSGEQYF.

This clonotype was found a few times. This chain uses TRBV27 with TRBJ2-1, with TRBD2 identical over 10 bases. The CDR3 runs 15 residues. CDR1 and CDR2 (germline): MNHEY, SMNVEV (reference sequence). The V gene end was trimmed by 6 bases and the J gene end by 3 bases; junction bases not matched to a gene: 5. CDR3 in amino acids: CASRTGTSDYNEQFF. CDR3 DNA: TGTGCCAGCAGGACCGGGACTAGCGACTACAATGAGCAGTTCTTC.

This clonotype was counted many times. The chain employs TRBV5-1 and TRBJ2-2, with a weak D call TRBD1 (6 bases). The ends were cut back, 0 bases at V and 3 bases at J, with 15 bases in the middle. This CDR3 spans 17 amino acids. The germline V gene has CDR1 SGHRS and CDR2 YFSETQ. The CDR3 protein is CASSLAWTALDTGELFF. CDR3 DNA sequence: TGCGCCAGCAGCTTGGCCTGGACAGCTTTAGACACCGGGGAGCTGTTTTTT.

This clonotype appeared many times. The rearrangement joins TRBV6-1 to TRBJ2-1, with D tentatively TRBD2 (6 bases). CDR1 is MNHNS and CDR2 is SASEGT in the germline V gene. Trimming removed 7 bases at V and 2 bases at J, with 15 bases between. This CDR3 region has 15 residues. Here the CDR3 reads CASTPDGGAYNEQFF. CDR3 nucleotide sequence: TGTGCCAGCACTCCAGATGGAGGGGCCTACAATGAGCAGTTCTTC.

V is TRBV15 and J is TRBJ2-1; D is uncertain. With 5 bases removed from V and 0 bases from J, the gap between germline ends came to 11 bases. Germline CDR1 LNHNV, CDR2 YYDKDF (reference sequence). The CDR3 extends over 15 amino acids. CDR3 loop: CATSVSRGSYNEQFF. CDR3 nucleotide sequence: TGTGCCACCAGCGTATCGCGCGGCTCCTACAATGAGCAGTTCTTC. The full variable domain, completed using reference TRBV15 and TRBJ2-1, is DAMVIQNPRYQVTQFGKPVTLSCSQTLNHNVMYWYQQKSSQAPKLLFHYYDKDFNNEADTPDNFQSRRPNTSFCFLDIRSPGLGDTAMYLCATSVSRGSYNEQFFGPGTRLTVL.

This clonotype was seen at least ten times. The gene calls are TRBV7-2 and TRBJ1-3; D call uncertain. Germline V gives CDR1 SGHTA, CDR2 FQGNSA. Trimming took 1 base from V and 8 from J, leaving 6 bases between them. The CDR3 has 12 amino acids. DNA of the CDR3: TGTGCCAGCAGCTTAGAGACTGACACCATATATTTT. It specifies CASSLETDTIYF.

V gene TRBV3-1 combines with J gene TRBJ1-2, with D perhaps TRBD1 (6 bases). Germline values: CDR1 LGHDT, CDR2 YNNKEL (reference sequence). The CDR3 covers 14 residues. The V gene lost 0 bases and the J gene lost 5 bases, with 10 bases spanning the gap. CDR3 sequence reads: CASSQEATGYGYTF. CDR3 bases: TGTGCCAGCAGCCAAGAAGCTACAGGGTATGGCTACACCTTC. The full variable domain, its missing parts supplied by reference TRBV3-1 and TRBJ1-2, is DTAVSQTPKYLVTQMGNDKSIKCEQNLGHDTMYWYKQDSKKFLKIMFSYNNKELIINETVPNRFSPKSPDKAHLNLHINSLELGDSAVYFCASSQEATGYGYTFGSGTRLTVV.

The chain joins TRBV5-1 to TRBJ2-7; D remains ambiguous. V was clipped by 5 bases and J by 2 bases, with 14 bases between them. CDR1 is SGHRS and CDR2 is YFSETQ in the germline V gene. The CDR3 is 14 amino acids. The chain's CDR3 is CASSFQSETYEQYF. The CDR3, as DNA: TGCGCCAGCAGTTTTCAGTCAGAAACCTACGAGCAGTACTTC.

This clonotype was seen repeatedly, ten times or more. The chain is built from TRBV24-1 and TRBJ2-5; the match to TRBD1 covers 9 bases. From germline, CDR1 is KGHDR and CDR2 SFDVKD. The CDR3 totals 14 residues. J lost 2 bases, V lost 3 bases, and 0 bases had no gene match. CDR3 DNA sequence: TGTGCCACCAGTGATGGGACAGGGCAAGAGACCCAGTACTTC. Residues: CATSDGTGQETQYF.

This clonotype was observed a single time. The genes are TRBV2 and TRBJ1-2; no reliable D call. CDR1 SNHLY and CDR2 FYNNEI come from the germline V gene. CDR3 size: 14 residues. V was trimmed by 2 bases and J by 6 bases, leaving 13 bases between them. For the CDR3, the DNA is TGTGCCAGCAGTGAACAGGTCAGGCGGGATGGCTACACCTTC. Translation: CASSEQVRRDGYTF.

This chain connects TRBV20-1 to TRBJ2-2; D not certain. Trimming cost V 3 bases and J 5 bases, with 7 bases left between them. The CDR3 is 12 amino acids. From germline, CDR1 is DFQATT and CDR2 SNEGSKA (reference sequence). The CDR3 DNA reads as TGCAGTGCTAGGATGGGGACCGGGGAGCTGTTTTTT. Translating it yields CSARMGTGELFF.

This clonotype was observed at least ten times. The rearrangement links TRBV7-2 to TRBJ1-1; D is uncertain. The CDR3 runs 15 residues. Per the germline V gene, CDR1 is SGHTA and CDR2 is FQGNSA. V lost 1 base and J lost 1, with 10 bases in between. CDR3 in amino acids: CASSLVRAQNTEAFF. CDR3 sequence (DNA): TGTGCCAGCAGCTTAGTGAGGGCACAGAACACTGAAGCTTTCTTT.